The present TCR beta chain was sequenced within a study of radiotherapy plus CTLA-4 blockade in lung cancer. Overall study context: The study recorded objective responses in around a sixth of patients and disease control in 31%.

General study findings and limits: Interferon-beta and early blood T cell clone dynamics reportedly predicted response best.

As to this clone: What it recognizes is unknown.

The germline gives CDR1 LNHDA, CDR2 SQIVND (reference sequence). The germline V and J ends were trimmed by 4 bases and 4 bases, with 12 bases remaining between them. There are 14 residues in the CDR3. Here immunoSEQ multiplex PCR was the method, and the copy in TCRdb shows in-frame clones only, minus some. The table includes about 68,000 clones, roughly 85% detected once. The material sequenced was peripheral blood, taken from a patient treated with radiotherapy plus ipilimumab. The J gene is TRBJ2-3, the V gene TRBV19, with D possibly TRBD1 on 6 matching bases. This clonotype was obtained from a human donor with non-small cell lung cancer who had a complete response to radiotherapy plus ipilimumab. The CDR3 bases are TGTGCCAGTAGTAGGCAGGGGTACCCAGATACGCAGTATTTT. It codes for CASSRQGYPDTQYF.